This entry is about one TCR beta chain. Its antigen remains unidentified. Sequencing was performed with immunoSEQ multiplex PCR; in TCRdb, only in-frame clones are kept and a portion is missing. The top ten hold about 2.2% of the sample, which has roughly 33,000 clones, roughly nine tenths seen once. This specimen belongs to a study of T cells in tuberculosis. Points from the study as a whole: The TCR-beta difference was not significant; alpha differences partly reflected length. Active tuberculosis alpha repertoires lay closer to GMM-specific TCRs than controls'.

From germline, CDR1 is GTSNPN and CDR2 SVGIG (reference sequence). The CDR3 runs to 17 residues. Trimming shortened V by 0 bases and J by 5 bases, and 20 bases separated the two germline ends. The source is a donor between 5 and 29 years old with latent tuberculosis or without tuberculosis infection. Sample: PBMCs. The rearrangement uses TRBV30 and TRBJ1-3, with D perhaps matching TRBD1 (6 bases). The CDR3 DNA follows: TGTGCCTGGAGTGTACCCACCGACAGGTCTTTCCGAAACACCATATATTTT. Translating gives CAWSVPTDRSFRNTIYF.